These 31 T cell receptor beta chains share one sample of origin, sequenced in a study of blood T cell repertoires in COVID-19. Produced via immunoSEQ multiplex PCR; TCRdb's table is partial and in-frame only. The sample shows under 250,000 clones, under 85% of them seen only once. Sequenced sample: PBMCs or T cells enriched from blood (not recorded which). The origin of the receptors is a man aged 55 to 70 who had recovered from COVID-19.

This chain connects TRBV7-9 to TRBJ2-7, with 8 bases lining up with TRBD1. The junction had 3 bases not matched to a gene; V was cut back by 5 bases and J by 3 bases. Germline V gene lookup returns CDR1 SEHNR and CDR2 FQNEAQ (reference sequence). The CDR3 has 13 amino acids. CDR3 residues: CASSPGTGYEQYF. As DNA, the CDR3 is TGTGCCAGCAGCCCAGGGACAGGCTACGAGCAGTACTTC.

CDR3 coding DNA: TGTGCCAGCAGCCACTCGGGACTCCCCCTCACAGATACGCAGTATTTT. Translation gives CASSHSGLPLTDTQYF. V is TRBV4-2 and J is TRBJ2-3; maybe TRBD2 (6 bases). The length of the CDR3 is 16 residues. Germline CDR1 and CDR2: LGHNA and YNFKEQ. V was trimmed by 3 bases and J by 2 bases, leaving 15 bases between them.

The chain is built from TRBV18 and TRBJ1-5; 8 positions match TRBD1. Looked up from germline, CDR1 is KGHSH and CDR2 is LQKENI. Trimming removed 3 bases from V and 5 bases from J; junction bases left unmatched: 0. This CDR3 spans 13 amino acids. CDR3 sequence: CASSPGQDQPQHF. The CDR3 nucleotides read TGTGCCAGCTCACCGGGACAGGATCAGCCCCAGCATTTT. The full variable domain, rest sourced from reference TRBV18 and TRBJ1-5, is NAGVMQNPRHLVRRRGQEARLRCSPMKGHSHVYWYRQLPEEGLKFMVYLQKENIIDESGMPKERFSAEFPKEGPSILRIQQVVRGDSAAYFCASSPGQDQPQHFGDGTRLSIL.

The chain uses TRBV4-3 and TRBJ1-2; D not resolved. CDR3 length: 15 residues. V was clipped by 1 base and J by 1 base, with 10 bases between them. CDR1 is LGHNA and CDR2 is YSLEER in the germline V gene. The CDR3 nucleotides read TGCGCCAGCAGCCAAGGCGTGAATTTTAACTATGGCTACACCTTC. This gives the protein CASSQGVNFNYGYTF.

The V gene is TRBV7-9, the J gene TRBJ1-4; 8 nucleotides align to TRBD1. Germline loops: CDR1 SEHNR, CDR2 FQNEAQ (reference sequence). The junction had 8 bases not matched to a gene; V was cut back by 5 bases and J by 12 bases. The CDR3 runs to 13 residues. This CDR3 reads CASSPRTGWELFF. CDR3 DNA sequence: TGTGCCAGCAGCCCCCGGACAGGGTGGGAACTGTTTTTT.

The rearrangement links TRBV14 to TRBJ2-1; TRBD2 matches at 15 bases. Trimming cost V 4 bases and J 7 bases; bases outside gene matches: 8. The CDR3 totals 17 residues. Per germline, CDR1 SGHDN and CDR2 FVKESK. CDR3 sequence: CASSPPAGLAGGNEQFF. The DNA for the CDR3 is TGTGCCAGCAGCCCCCCCGCGGGACTAGCGGGGGGTAATGAGCAGTTCTTC. The variable domain in full, with the rest retrieved from reference TRBV14 and TRBJ2-1, is EAGVTQFPSHSVIEKGQTVTLRCDPISGHDNLYWYRRVMGKEIKFLLHFVKESKQDESGMPNNRFLAERTGGTYSTLKVQPAELEDSGVYFCASSPPAGLAGGNEQFFGPGTRLTVL.

Comment on this clone: At one of its ends the junction is not consistent with the germline gene, which may arise from a read error. The chain uses TRBV10-3 and TRBJ1-6, with a weak D call TRBD1 (6 bases). The CDR3 consists of 8 residues. The V gene's germline CDR1 is ENHRY and CDR2 SYGVKD. This chain's CDR3 is CAIRGRGF. The CDR3 DNA reads TGTGCCATCAGGGGGAGGGGGTTT.

The chain couples TRBV5-1 to TRBJ2-2; D is undetermined. Trimming took 0 bases from V and 1 from J, leaving 4 bases between them. Germline V gene data show CDR1 as SGHRS and CDR2 as YFSETQ. CDR3 length: 14 amino acids. The CDR3 region is CASSLALNTGELFF. As DNA, the CDR3 is TGCGCCAGCAGCTTGGCCTTGAACACCGGGGAGCTGTTTTTT.

The genes are TRBV3-1 (or the pseudogene TRBV3-2) and TRBJ1-6; a weak D match, TRBD1 (6 bases). Germline V gene sequence: CDR1 LGHDT, CDR2 YNNKEL (reference sequence). The CDR3 has 15 amino acids. V gave up 1 base and J gave up 7 bases, with 11 bases separating them. In DNA, the CDR3 is TGTGCCAGCAGCCAAGGGGGGCTACCCAATTCACCCCTCCACTTT. This encodes CASSQGGLPNSPLHF.

The chain has TRBV7-2 and TRBJ2-7; 9 bases map to TRBD2. Germline V lookup: CDR1 SGHTA, CDR2 FQGNSA. The CDR3 loop spans 15 amino acids. Trimming removed 3 bases from V and 0 bases from J; junction bases left unmatched: 3. This CDR3 reads CASSLGLAVSYEQYF. The CDR3 nucleotides are TGTGCCAGCAGCTTGGGACTAGCCGTCTCCTACGAGCAGTACTTC. Full variable domain (remainder filled in from reference TRBV7-2 and TRBJ2-7): GAGVSQSPSNKVTEKGKDVELRCDPISGHTALYWYRQSLGQGLEFLIYFQGNSAPDKSGLPSDRFSAERTGGSVSTLTIQRTQQEDSAVYLCASSLGLAVSYEQYFGPGTRLTVT.

The rearrangement joins TRBV19 to TRBJ2-2; D may be TRBD1 (6 bases). V was trimmed by 6 bases and J by 1 base, leaving 15 bases between them. The CDR3 has 16 residues. Germline V gene lookup returns CDR1 LNHDA and CDR2 SQIVND (reference sequence). DNA of the CDR3: TGTGCCAGTAGAACTCAGGGGAGTAGGAACACCGGGGAGCTGTTTTTT. Encoded protein: CASRTQGSRNTGELFF. The variable domain in full, with the rest retrieved from reference TRBV19 and TRBJ2-2, is DGGITQSPKYLFRKEGQNVTLSCEQNLNHDAMYWYRQDPGQGLRLIYYSQIVNDFQKGDIAEGYSVSREKKESFPLTVTSAQKNPTAFYLCASRTQGSRNTGELFFGEGSRLTVL.

The rearrangement links TRBV11-2 to TRBJ1-6, with 7 bases fitting TRBD1. Unmatched junction bases numbered 13, after V lost 4 bases and J lost 10 bases. This CDR3 region has 16 residues. The germline V gene has CDR1 SGHAT and CDR2 FQNNGV. CDR3 loop: CASSSLRDRLGSPLHF. CDR3 coding DNA: TGTGCCAGCAGCTCCCTCCGGGACAGATTAGGGTCACCCCTCCACTTT.

This clone is a singleton in its sample. V is TRBV19 and J is TRBJ2-7; 8 bases fit TRBD1. Germline-derived CDR1 and CDR2 are LNHDA and SQIVND (reference sequence). The CDR3 spans 14 residues. Trimming at V came to 6 bases and at J to 5 bases, leaving 9 bases not matched to a gene. In DNA, the CDR3 is TGTGCCAGTAGCCCAGAACAGGGGGTGGACGAGCAGTACTTC. It is translated as CASSPEQGVDEQYF. Full variable domain (missing parts from reference TRBV19 and TRBJ2-7): DGGITQSPKYLFRKEGQNVTLSCEQNLNHDAMYWYRQDPGQGLRLIYYSQIVNDFQKGDIAEGYSVSREKKESFPLTVTSAQKNPTAFYLCASSPEQGVDEQYFGPGTRLTVT.

This clone was counted between two and nine times. The rearrangement joins TRBV7-2 to TRBJ2-2; 7 bases line up with TRBD2. The CDR3 loop spans 17 amino acids. With 5 bases clipped from V and 6 bases from J, the junction kept 15 bases outside the gene matches. Looked up from germline, CDR1 is SGHTA and CDR2 is FQGNSA. CDR3: CASSKVPTSRGAGELFF. DNA of the CDR3: TGTGCCAGCAGCAAGGTCCCGACTAGCCGGGGTGCCGGGGAGCTGTTTTTT.

V gene TRBV11-2 combines with J gene TRBJ2-7, with 10 positions matching TRBD1. CDR3 size: 16 residues. V lost 3 bases, J lost 7 bases, and 12 bases stayed unmatched. Germline CDR1 and CDR2: SGHAT and FQNNGV. The CDR3 nucleotides read TGTGCCAGCAGCTTCCATCCGGGGACAGGGGCCGGAGAGCAGTACTTC. This encodes CASSFHPGTGAGEQYF.

This clone showed up just once. The chain uses TRBV6-5 and TRBJ1-2; a weak D match, TRBD1 (6 bases). CDR3 length: 14 amino acids. The germline V gene encodes CDR1 MNHEY and CDR2 SVGAGI. V gave up 4 bases and J gave up 4 bases, with 13 bases separating them. The CDR3 loop is CASSLQGPAYGYTF. The CDR3 DNA reads TGTGCCAGCAGTTTACAGGGCCCGGCCTATGGCTACACCTTC.

This CDR3 reads CASSRSGVRSYNEQFF. CDR3 bases: TGTGCCAGCAGCCGTAGCGGGGTTCGCTCCTACAATGAGCAGTTCTTC. The chain combines TRBV13 with TRBJ2-1; 8 bases agree with TRBD2. The CDR3 runs 16 residues. Germline V gene lookup returns CDR1 PRHDT and CDR2 FYEKMQ (reference sequence). The J segment lost 0 bases and the V segment lost 5 bases, leaving 6 bases of the junction unmatched.

The V gene is TRBV11-3, the J gene TRBJ1-1, with D uncertain. There are 13 residues in the CDR3. The V gene lost 5 bases and the J gene lost 1 base, with 8 bases spanning the gap. Germline-derived CDR1 and CDR2 are SGHNT and YENEEA. The CDR3 protein is CASSRVSNTEAFF. The CDR3 DNA reads as TGTGCCAGCAGCCGGGTCTCGAACACTGAAGCTTTCTTT.

V usage is TRBV5-1 and J usage is TRBJ2-3; 9 positions agree with TRBD1. The V gene's germline CDR1 is SGHRS and CDR2 YFSETQ. The CDR3 totals 15 residues. J was trimmed by 4 bases and V by 4 bases; bases with no gene match: 7. In DNA form, the CDR3 reads TGCGCCAGCAGCACTCCGGGACAGGGCTCAGATACGCAGTATTTT. It is translated as CASSTPGQGSDTQYF.

The CDR3: CASSIDGGETQYF. CDR3 bases: TGTGCCAGCTCCATTGATGGGGGGGAGACCCAGTACTTC. The J gene is TRBJ2-5, the V gene TRBV12-3 or TRBV12-4, with D perhaps TRBD2 (6 bases). V was clipped by 8 bases and J by 5 bases, with 15 bases between them. The CDR3 is 13 residues long.

V gene TRBV5-4 combines with J gene TRBJ2-3; 9 nucleotides line up with TRBD2. Per germline, CDR1 SGHNT and CDR2 YYREEE (reference sequence). The CDR3 totals 17 residues. V lost 2 bases to trimming and J lost 4 bases; unmatched junction nucleotides: 11. CDR3 in amino acids: CASSFGSRGGQADTQYF. In nucleotides, the CDR3 is TGTGCCAGCAGCTTCGGTTCGCGGGGGGGCCAAGCAGATACGCAGTATTTT.

The chain carries TRBV29-1 and TRBJ1-2; 7 positions agree with TRBD1. The CDR3 has 12 residues. Germline loops: CDR1 SQVTM, CDR2 ANQGSEA. The trim removed 7 bases at V and 2 bases at J, leaving 4 bases unmatched. The CDR3 DNA reads TGCAGCGCCTCACAGGGGAACTATGGCTACACCTTC. Protein sequence: CSASQGNYGYTF.

The chain is built from TRBV27 and TRBJ1-6; D possibly corresponds to TRBD1 (6 bases). CDR1 and CDR2 (germline): MNHEY, SMNVEV (reference sequence). Trimming removed 6 bases from V and 7 bases from J, with 16 bases in between. The CDR3 runs 15 residues. The CDR3, as DNA: TGTGCCAGCAGCCAGTCGCCAGGGGAGAATTCACCCCTCCACTTT. Protein: CASSQSPGENSPLHF.

V gene TRBV7-6 combines with J gene TRBJ1-2; possible D gene TRBD1, 6 bases. Germline CDR1 reads SGHVS; CDR2 reads FNYEAQ. The CDR3 totals 15 residues. V gave up 1 base and J gave up 1 base, with 10 bases separating them. In DNA, the CDR3 is TGTGCCAGCAGCTTAGTACAGGGCGTTAACTATGGCTACACCTTC. As protein: CASSLVQGVNYGYTF.

This clone was detected once. The rearrangement uses TRBV11-2 and TRBJ1-5; D is ambiguous. Germline loops: CDR1 SGHAT, CDR2 FQNNGV. V was clipped by 0 bases and J by 7 bases, with 13 bases between them. CDR3 length equals 15 residues. CDR3 coding DNA: TGTGCCAGCAGCTTAGATCAAGGGCCGGGGCAGCCCCAGCATTTT. Translation: CASSLDQGPGQPQHF. Combining the CDR3 with reference TRBV11-2 and TRBJ1-5 gives the whole variable domain EAGVAQSPRYKIIEKRQSVAFWCNPISGHATLYWYQQILGQGPKLLIQFQNNGVVDDSQLPKDRFSAERLKGVDSTLKIQPAKLEDSAVYLCASSLDQGPGQPQHFGDGTRLSIL.

This sequence joins TRBV7-2 and TRBJ1-5; D is ambiguous. Germline V gene lookup returns CDR1 SGHTA and CDR2 FQGNSA. CDR3 length equals 14 residues. Deletions cut 0 bases from V and 6 bases from J, with 9 bases between. The CDR3: CASSLAFFGQPQHF. CDR3 DNA: TGTGCCAGCAGCTTAGCTTTTTTCGGTCAGCCCCAGCATTTT.

CDR3 region: CASSQQSRQGHEKLFF. The CDR3 region has the DNA TGTGCCAGCAGCCAGCAGAGCCGGCAGGGCCATGAAAAACTGTTTTTT. The V call is TRBV11-2, the J call TRBJ1-4, with D possibly being TRBD1 (5 bases). Trimming stripped 5 bases from V and 6 bases from J, with 19 bases between. This CDR3 is built from 16 residues. CDR1 and CDR2 from the germline V gene are SGHAT and FQNNGV. Filled out from reference TRBV11-2 and TRBJ1-4, the complete variable domain reads EAGVAQSPRYKIIEKRQSVAFWCNPISGHATLYWYQQILGQGPKLLIQFQNNGVVDDSQLPKDRFSAERLKGVDSTLKIQPAKLEDSAVYLCASSQQSRQGHEKLFFGSGTQLSVL.

V and J are TRBV3-1 (or the pseudogene TRBV3-2) and TRBJ1-4; no clear D. The CDR3 has 13 residues. With 1 base removed from V and 8 bases from J, the gap between germline ends came to 8 bases. Germline CDR1 is LGHDT and CDR2 is YNNKEL (reference sequence). The CDR3 sequence: CASSQASREKLFF. The CDR3 nucleotides are TGTGCCAGCAGCCAAGCCAGTCGCGAAAAACTGTTTTTT.

With respect to this clone: The junction departs from germline at one end; a sequencing error may be responsible. The rearrangement joins TRBV19 to TRBJ2-4; 8 bases match TRBD1. This CDR3 region has 15 residues. From germline, CDR1 is LNHDA and CDR2 SQIVND (reference sequence). The DNA of the CDR3 is TGTGCCAGCAGTATGACCGGGACAGGCAAAAACATTCAGTACTTC. It yields the protein CASSMTGTGKNIQYF.

V is TRBV7-2 and J is TRBJ2-3; possible D gene TRBD1, 6 bases. V was shortened by 1 base and J by 4 bases, with 9 bases between the two germline ends. This CDR3 is 14 amino acids long. CDR1 is SGHTA and CDR2 is FQGNSA in the germline V gene. CDR3 DNA sequence: TGTGCCAGCAGCTTAGAGGCAGGGGCAGATACGCAGTATTTT. Its protein is CASSLEAGADTQYF.

This clone occurred once. This chain connects TRBV7-2 to TRBJ2-7; 7 positions agree with TRBD2. There are 17 residues in the CDR3. J gave up 2 bases and V 2 bases, and 12 bases lay outside the gene matches. Germline V lookup: CDR1 SGHTA, CDR2 FQGNSA. CDR3 region: CASSLRGGGGDTYEQYF. The DNA of the CDR3 is TGTGCCAGCAGCTTAAGGGGTGGCGGGGGAGATACCTACGAGCAGTACTTC. The variable domain in full, with the rest retrieved from reference TRBV7-2 and TRBJ2-7, is GAGVSQSPSNKVTEKGKDVELRCDPISGHTALYWYRQSLGQGLEFLIYFQGNSAPDKSGLPSDRFSAERTGGSVSTLTIQRTQQEDSAVYLCASSLRGGGGDTYEQYFGPGTRLTVT.